A single sample gave rise to the 10 T cell receptor beta chains below, sequenced in a study of shared clonotypes between healthy human individuals. TCRdb's copy holds only in-frame clones and misses some; the assay was immunoSEQ multiplex PCR. The profile shows about 2.3 million clones, under 95% of them singletons. Sequenced: naive CD4+ T cells from PBMCs. Subset here: CD45RA+ positively selected. The receptor source for this set is a man aged 18 to 30 in good health. Some clones in this sample may be carry-over from other donors' samples.

The chain employs TRBV14 and TRBJ2-7; 7 nucleotides match TRBD2. Germline lookup yields CDR1 SGHDN and CDR2 FVKESK. The ends lost 3 bases at V and 2 bases at J; junction bases unmatched: 4. CDR3 size: 14 residues. In DNA, the CDR3 is TGTGCCAGCAGCCATAGCGGGCGCCCCTACGAGCAGTACTTC. The encoded protein is CASSHSGRPYEQYF. The entire variable domain, with the rest obtained from reference TRBV14 and TRBJ2-7, is as follows: EAGVTQFPSHSVIEKGQTVTLRCDPISGHDNLYWYRRVMGKEIKFLLHFVKESKQDESGMPNNRFLAERTGGTYSTLKVQPAELEDSGVYFCASSHSGRPYEQYFGPGTRLTVT.

V is TRBV7-8 and J is TRBJ2-5, with D possibly TRBD2 on 5 matching bases. This CDR3 is built from 15 residues. Between the trimmed V and J ends, which lost 0 bases and 4 bases, there was a span of 12 bases. CDR1 and CDR2 from the germline V gene are SGHVS and FQNEAQ. The CDR3 DNA sequence: TGTGCCAGCAGCTTAGCGGGTAGCGAGGGAGAGACCCAGTACTTC. Residues: CASSLAGSEGETQYF.

Of note for this clone: This specimen includes other DNA sequences encoding the same CDR3. The genes are TRBV4-3 and TRBJ1-4, with 9 positions matching TRBD1. Trimming cost V 0 bases and J 7 bases; bases outside gene matches: 6. Germline V CDR1 and CDR2: LGHNA, YSLEER. The CDR3 consists of 16 residues. This CDR3 is CASSQELTGGFEKLFF. In nucleotides, the CDR3 is TGCGCCAGCAGCCAAGAACTGACAGGGGGTTTTGAAAAACTGTTTTTT.

The gene calls are TRBV27 and TRBJ2-7; no reliable D call. The CDR3 is 12 amino acids. V was shortened by 6 bases and J by 1 base, with 7 bases between the two germline ends. Germline assignment: CDR1 MNHEY and CDR2 SMNVEV (reference sequence). CDR3 protein: CASSSNSYEQYF. For the CDR3, the DNA is TGTGCCAGCAGCAGCAATTCCTACGAGCAGTACTTC.

This clone appeared once. The rearrangement uses TRBV7-2 and TRBJ2-7; D is ambiguous. CDR1 and CDR2 from the germline V gene are SGHTA and FQGNSA. V lost 2 bases and J 5 bases, leaving 10 bases between the germline ends. The CDR3 runs to 13 residues. Here the CDR3 reads CASSLFGRDEQYF. CDR3 nucleotide sequence: TGTGCCAGCAGCTTATTCGGTCGCGACGAGCAGTACTTC. The entire variable domain, with the rest obtained from reference TRBV7-2 and TRBJ2-7, is as follows: GAGVSQSPSNKVTEKGKDVELRCDPISGHTALYWYRQSLGQGLEFLIYFQGNSAPDKSGLPSDRFSAERTGGSVSTLTIQRTQQEDSAVYLCASSLFGRDEQYFGPGTRLTVT.

The genes are TRBV10-3 and TRBJ2-5; D perhaps matches TRBD1 (5 bases). The CDR3 has 14 amino acids. Germline CDR1 reads ENHRY; CDR2 reads SYGVKD. V was cut by 5 bases and J by 5 bases, with 15 bases left in between. CDR3: CAISPGRAEETQYF. CDR3 sequence (DNA): TGTGCCATCAGTCCGGGCAGGGCCGAGGAGACCCAGTACTTC.

The rearrangement uses TRBV7-2 and TRBJ2-1; no clear D. This CDR3 comprises 12 residues. V was trimmed by 5 bases and J by 4 bases, leaving 6 bases between them. Germline V gene lookup returns CDR1 SGHTA and CDR2 FQGNSA. The DNA of the CDR3 is TGTGCCAGCAGCCAACGGTACAATGAGCAGTTCTTC. It specifies CASSQRYNEQFF.

This chain's CDR3 is CASSFWSGRDTQYF. The CDR3 coding sequence is TGTGCCAGCAGTTTTTGGAGCGGGAGGGATACGCAGTATTTT. The chain has TRBV27 and TRBJ2-3; 9 bases fit TRBD2. The V segment lost 3 bases and the J segment 6 bases; nucleotides outside the gene matches: 4. This CDR3 has 14 residues. The germline gives CDR1 MNHEY, CDR2 SMNVEV (reference sequence).

The gene calls are TRBV5-1 and TRBJ1-1; D is ambiguous. V was trimmed by 6 bases and J by 2 bases, leaving 11 bases between them. The CDR3 runs to 13 residues. Germline CDR1 reads SGHRS; CDR2 reads YFSETQ. The CDR3 bases are TGCGCCAGCACCTTTGGGGTTAACACTGAAGCTTTCTTT. Protein: CASTFGVNTEAFF.

This clone was seen a single time. The chain recombines TRBV2 with TRBJ1-4; TRBD1 might be the D (5 bases). V gave up 6 bases and J gave up 8 bases, with 16 bases separating them. The CDR3 spans 14 residues. Germline V gives CDR1 SNHLY, CDR2 FYNNEI. CDR3 coding DNA: TGTGCCAGCAGGTCTACCGGGGGTGGCGAAAAACTGTTTTTT. It yields the protein CASRSTGGGEKLFF.